The 22 T cell receptor beta chains in this list originate from one sample, sequenced in a study of cytomegalovirus exposure and HLA in healthy donors. PCR amplification relied on 60 Vbeta primers (plus 13 Jbeta primers). Assay: immunoSEQ multiplex PCR; the TCRdb copy retains only in-frame clones and omits some. The data show 160,000 or so clones, nearly 80% seen once. The sample taken for sequencing was PBMCs. The receptors were sampled from a middle-aged woman in good health and CMV-seronegative.

This chain links TRBV5-6 with TRBJ1-5; D remains unclear. The CDR3 is 15 amino acids. Trimming removed 1 base from V and 11 bases from J, with 19 bases in between. Germline V gene sequence: CDR1 SGHDT, CDR2 YYEEEE. The chain's CDR3 is CASSLWAGPARAQHF. The CDR3 region has the DNA TGTGCCAGCAGCTTGTGGGCAGGCCCAGCGCGGGCCCAGCATTTT.

This clone was counted once. The chain links TRBV4-1 to TRBJ2-7, with D perhaps TRBD1 (6 bases). CDR1 is MGHRA, CDR2 YSYEKL, per germline. The CDR3 has 14 residues. Trimming pared 4 bases from V and 3 bases from J, leaving 13 bases between. The chain's CDR3 is CASSLGTQNYEQYF. The CDR3 DNA sequence: TGCGCCAGCAGCCTCGGGACACAGAACTACGAGCAGTACTTC.

The chain has TRBV6-5 and TRBJ1-1; 8 bases agree with TRBD1. The CDR3 spans 14 residues. Germline assignment: CDR1 MNHEY and CDR2 SVGAGI. V gave up 2 bases and J gave up 7 bases; unmatched junction bases: 6. CDR3 bases: TGTGCCAGCAGTTACGGCAGGGGGCTGGGTGAAGCTTTCTTT. Residues: CASSYGRGLGEAFF.

The chain has TRBV9 and TRBJ2-3, with D unclear. V was clipped by 0 bases and J by 0 bases, with 11 bases between them. The CDR3 runs 16 residues. Germline values: CDR1 SGDLS, CDR2 YYNGEE. The CDR3 here is CASSVGRRSSTDTQYF. In DNA, the CDR3 is TGTGCCAGCAGCGTAGGTCGTAGATCTAGCACAGATACGCAGTATTTT.

CDR3 protein: CASEYERGGLLNEQFF. CDR3 DNA sequence: TGTGCCAGCGAATATGAGAGGGGGGGTTTATTAAATGAGCAGTTCTTC. The chain combines TRBV2 with TRBJ2-1, with a tentative D call TRBD2 (7 bases). CDR1 is SNHLY, CDR2 FYNNEI, per germline. CDR3 length equals 16 residues. Trimming left V 8 bases short and J 7 bases short, with 24 bases between.

This CDR3 reads CASSLKLGELFF. The CDR3 DNA reads TGTGCCAGCAGCTTAAAACTCGGGGAGCTGTTTTTT. The gene calls are TRBV7-2 and TRBJ2-2; D gene unclear. The germline V gene encodes CDR1 SGHTA and CDR2 FQGNSA. Trimming shortened V by 2 bases and J by 7 bases, and 5 bases separated the two germline ends. The CDR3 is made up of 12 amino acids.

The J gene is TRBJ2-7, the V gene TRBV15; D may be TRBD2 (6 bases). This CDR3 comprises 13 residues. V was pared by 0 bases and J by 5 bases, with 8 bases between. Germline assignment: CDR1 LNHNV and CDR2 YYDKDF (reference sequence). The CDR3 loop reads CATSRDRRDEQYF. CDR3 nucleotides: TGTGCCACCAGCAGAGATAGGAGGGACGAGCAGTACTTC. The whole variable domain, filled in from reference TRBV15 and TRBJ2-7, reads DAMVIQNPRYQVTQFGKPVTLSCSQTLNHNVMYWYQQKSSQAPKLLFHYYDKDFNNEADTPDNFQSRRPNTSFCFLDIRSPGLGDTAMYLCATSRDRRDEQYFGPGTRLTVT.

This sequence joins TRBV29-1 and TRBJ2-3, with D perhaps TRBD2 (6 bases). This CDR3 spans 14 amino acids. V lost 6 bases, J lost 1 base, and 14 bases lay in between. In germline, CDR1 is SQVTM, CDR2 ANQGSEA. The CDR3 sequence is CSVKPGLGTDTQYF. CDR3 nucleotide sequence: TGCAGCGTAAAACCGGGACTGGGCACAGATACGCAGTATTTT.

The genes are TRBV5-1 and TRBJ2-6; D unresolved. Germline V gene sequence: CDR1 SGHRS, CDR2 YFSETQ. V was trimmed by 5 bases and J by 0 bases, leaving 12 bases between them. The CDR3 length is 16 residues. CDR3: CASSVVSSSGANVLTF. For the CDR3, the DNA is TGCGCCAGCAGTGTAGTTTCGAGCTCTGGGGCCAACGTCCTGACTTTC.

The chain recombines TRBV5-1 with TRBJ2-1; 10 nucleotides align to TRBD1. Germline V gene data show CDR1 as SGHRS and CDR2 as YFSETQ. The trim removed 2 bases at V and 3 bases at J, leaving 2 bases unmatched. This CDR3 comprises 15 residues. In DNA, the CDR3 is TGCGCCAGCAGCTTCCGGACAGGGGGCTACAATGAGCAGTTCTTC. This translates into CASSFRTGGYNEQFF.

The chain links TRBV6-5 to TRBJ1-1; a weak D match, TRBD1 (5 bases). The ends were cut back, 0 bases at V and 4 bases at J, with 6 bases in the middle. There are 13 residues in the CDR3. Looked up from germline, CDR1 is MNHEY and CDR2 is SVGAGI. The CDR3 DNA reads TGTGCCAGCAGTTACTCTAGGGGCACTGAAGCTTTCTTT. As protein: CASSYSRGTEAFF.

The genes are TRBV6-5 and TRBJ1-1, with a tentative D call TRBD1 (5 bases). V lost 6 bases and J 3 bases, leaving 11 bases between the germline ends. The CDR3 runs 13 residues. Germline loops: CDR1 MNHEY, CDR2 SVGAGI. CDR3 protein: CASSPGQDTEAFF. CDR3 coding DNA: TGTGCCAGCAGCCCCGGACAAGACACTGAAGCTTTCTTT.

This clone was seen only a few times. This rearrangement joins TRBV2 to TRBJ1-2; D is perhaps TRBD1 (6 bases). The V gene lost 10 bases and the J gene lost 2 bases, with 20 bases spanning the gap. Germline CDR1 reads SNHLY; CDR2 reads FYNNEI. The CDR3 consists of 15 residues. CDR3 loop: CATLPNRGQNYGYTF. CDR3 nucleotides: TGTGCCACACTACCAAATAGAGGACAGAACTATGGCTACACCTTC.

The chain couples TRBV2 to TRBJ1-2; 8 nucleotides agree with TRBD1. After removal of 6 bases from V and 7 bases from J, the junction contained 7 bases not matched to a gene. CDR1 is SNHLY, CDR2 FYNNEI, per germline. This CDR3 is 13 amino acids long. The DNA for the CDR3 is TGTGCCAGCAGCCTAACAGGGGGTGTTGGCTACACCTTC. This sequence encodes CASSLTGGVGYTF.

The table lists this clone with a count of one. The J gene is TRBJ2-7, the V gene TRBV6-1; 8 bases line up with TRBD1. In germline, CDR1 is MNHNS, CDR2 SASEGT. The CDR3 contains 15 residues. Trimming cost V 6 bases and J 2 bases; bases outside gene matches: 9. The CDR3 nucleotides are TGTGCCAGCAGACGTCCCGGGACAGGAACCTACGAGCAGTACTTC. Translation: CASRRPGTGTYEQYF.

The V call is TRBV9, the J call TRBJ2-3; 12 positions agree with TRBD2. Germline V gives CDR1 SGDLS, CDR2 YYNGEE. CDR3 length: 20 amino acids. Trimming at V came to 4 bases and at J to 0 bases, leaving 15 bases not matched to a gene. CDR3 coding DNA: TGTGCCAGCAGCCAACTAGCGGGGGGTCATGGGGGGACTAGCACAGATACGCAGTATTTT. Translating it yields CASSQLAGGHGGTSTDTQYF.

The rearrangement links TRBV18 to TRBJ1-2; a possible D gene is TRBD1 (5 bases). The germline V gene has CDR1 KGHSH and CDR2 LQKENI. The V end lost 1 base, the J end lost 4 bases, and 16 bases lay between the germline ends. The CDR3 loop spans 16 amino acids. The DNA for the CDR3 is TGTGCCAGCTCACCACAACAGGATCTCCCAAGCTATGGCTACACCTTC. Residues: CASSPQQDLPSYGYTF.

The chain uses TRBV19 and TRBJ1-5, with TRBD1 matching over 10 bases. Trimming removed 7 bases from V and 5 bases from J; junction bases left unmatched: 5. The CDR3 has 14 amino acids. In germline, CDR1 is LNHDA, CDR2 SQIVND (reference sequence). The CDR3 sequence: CASTLDRGHQPQHF. CDR3 coding DNA: TGTGCCAGTACCTTAGACAGGGGGCATCAGCCCCAGCATTTT.

V and J are TRBV4-1 and TRBJ2-7; D not certain. From germline, CDR1 is MGHRA and CDR2 YSYEKL. CDR3 length: 13 residues. V was pared by 0 bases and J by 6 bases, with 9 bases between. The CDR3 loop reads CASSQDEDGEQYF. DNA for the CDR3: TGCGCCAGCAGCCAAGATGAGGATGGCGAGCAGTACTTC.

The chain carries TRBV7-9 and TRBJ2-5; a weak D match, TRBD1 (6 bases). CDR1 is SEHNR and CDR2 is FQNEAQ in the germline V gene (reference sequence). This CDR3 spans 16 amino acids. V lost 5 bases, J lost 5 bases, and 21 bases lay in between. The CDR3 is CASSPPLRTARETQYF. The CDR3 DNA sequence: TGTGCCAGCAGCCCACCCCTCCGGACAGCCAGGGAGACCCAGTACTTC.

This sequence joins TRBV5-1 and TRBJ1-4, with 10 bases identical to TRBD1. CDR1 and CDR2 from the germline V gene are SGHRS and YFSETQ. This CDR3 contains 19 residues. J was trimmed by 4 bases and V by 3 bases; bases with no gene match: 15. The CDR3 spells CASSSFGTGDPTGNEKLFF. CDR3 coding DNA: TGCGCCAGCAGCTCCTTCGGGACAGGGGACCCTACTGGTAATGAAAAACTGTTTTTT.

This rearrangement joins TRBV6-6 to TRBJ2-5, with 7 bases lining up with TRBD2. The CDR3 runs to 15 residues. J was trimmed by 5 bases and V by 5 bases; bases with no gene match: 11. Germline assignment: CDR1 MNHNY and CDR2 SVGAGI (reference sequence). The CDR3 protein is CASSRWASGGETQYF. Written as DNA, the CDR3 is TGTGCCAGCAGTCGATGGGCCTCGGGGGGTGAGACCCAGTACTTC.